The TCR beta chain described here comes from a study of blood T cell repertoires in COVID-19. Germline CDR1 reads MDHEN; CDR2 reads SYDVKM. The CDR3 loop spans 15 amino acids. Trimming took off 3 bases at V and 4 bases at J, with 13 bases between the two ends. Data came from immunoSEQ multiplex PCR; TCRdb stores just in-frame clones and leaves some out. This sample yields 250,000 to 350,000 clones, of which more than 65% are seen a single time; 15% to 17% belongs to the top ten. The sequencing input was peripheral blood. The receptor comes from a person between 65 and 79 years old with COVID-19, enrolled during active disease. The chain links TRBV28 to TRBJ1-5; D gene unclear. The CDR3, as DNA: TGTGCCAGCAGTTTGCTGACACCAAATAATCAGCCCCAGCATTTT. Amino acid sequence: CASSLLTPNNQPQHF.